The text below deals with one T cell receptor (beta chain). The target antigen is unknown. This record comes from a study of cytomegalovirus exposure and HLA in healthy donors. Study in general: Genotyping showed around 80% of approximately 430 donors falling in the Caucasian-associated ancestry cluster. Overall study findings and caveats: Later analysis suggested links between common viral pathogens and several top significant clusters. In a later analysis, across HLA loci, associated TCR counts were highest for DRB1, lowest for HLA-C.

The PCR contained 60 Vbeta and 13 Jbeta primers. Generated by immunoSEQ multiplex PCR, the TCRdb table keeps only in-frame clones and is missing some. This sample yields some 150,000 clones, of which around 79% are seen a single time; about 2% belongs to the top ten. CDR1 and CDR2 from the germline V gene are SGHRS and YFSETQ. Trimming took 1 base from V and 2 from J, leaving 12 bases between them. The CDR3 loop spans 15 amino acids. This sequence originates from a man aged 40-49 years in good health and CMV-seronegative. The specimen sequenced was PBMCs. This chain links TRBV5-1 with TRBJ2-5, with D possibly TRBD2 on 7 matching bases. The CDR3: CASSLSRGQQETQYF. In DNA form, the CDR3 reads TGCGCCAGCAGCTTGTCGCGGGGGCAACAAGAGACCCAGTACTTC.